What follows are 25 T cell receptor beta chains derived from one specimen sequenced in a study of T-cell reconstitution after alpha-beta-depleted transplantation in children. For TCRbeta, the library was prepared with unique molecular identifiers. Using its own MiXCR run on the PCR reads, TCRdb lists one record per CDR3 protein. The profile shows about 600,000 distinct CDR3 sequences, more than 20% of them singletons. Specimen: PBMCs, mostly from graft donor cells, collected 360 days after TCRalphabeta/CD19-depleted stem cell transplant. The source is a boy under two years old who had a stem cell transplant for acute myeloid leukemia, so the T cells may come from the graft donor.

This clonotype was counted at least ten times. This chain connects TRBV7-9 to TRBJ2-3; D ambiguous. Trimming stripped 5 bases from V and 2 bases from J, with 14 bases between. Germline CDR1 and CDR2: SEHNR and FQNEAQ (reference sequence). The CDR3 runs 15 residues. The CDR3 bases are TGTGCCAGCAGCCCTCGACGGAGCTTCACAGATACGCAGTATTTT. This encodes CASSPRRSFTDTQYF.

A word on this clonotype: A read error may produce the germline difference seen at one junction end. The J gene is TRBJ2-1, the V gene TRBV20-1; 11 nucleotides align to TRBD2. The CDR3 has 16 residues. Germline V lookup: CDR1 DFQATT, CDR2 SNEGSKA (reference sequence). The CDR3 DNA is TGCTGTGCTAGTCCCACTAGCGGGGGTTTCTACAATGAGCAGTTCTTC. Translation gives CCASPTSGGFYNEQFF.

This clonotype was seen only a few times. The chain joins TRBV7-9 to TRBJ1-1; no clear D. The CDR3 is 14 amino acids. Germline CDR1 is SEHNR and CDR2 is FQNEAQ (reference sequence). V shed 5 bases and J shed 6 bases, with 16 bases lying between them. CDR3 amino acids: CASSPQGVHAEAFF. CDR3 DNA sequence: TGTGCCAGCAGCCCCCAAGGCGTACACGCTGAAGCTTTCTTT.

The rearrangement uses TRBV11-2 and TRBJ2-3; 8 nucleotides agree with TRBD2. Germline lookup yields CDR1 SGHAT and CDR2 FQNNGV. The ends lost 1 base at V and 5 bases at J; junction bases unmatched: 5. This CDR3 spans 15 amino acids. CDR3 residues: CASSLVLLAGDTQYF. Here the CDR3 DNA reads TGTGCCAGCAGCTTAGTTCTCCTAGCGGGAGATACGCAGTATTTT.

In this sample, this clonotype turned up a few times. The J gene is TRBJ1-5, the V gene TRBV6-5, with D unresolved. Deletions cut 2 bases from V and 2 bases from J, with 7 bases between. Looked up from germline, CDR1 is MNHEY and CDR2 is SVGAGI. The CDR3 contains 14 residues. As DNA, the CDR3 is TGTGCCAGCAGTTACGGTCTGGGCAATCAGCCCCAGCATTTT. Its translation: CASSYGLGNQPQHF.

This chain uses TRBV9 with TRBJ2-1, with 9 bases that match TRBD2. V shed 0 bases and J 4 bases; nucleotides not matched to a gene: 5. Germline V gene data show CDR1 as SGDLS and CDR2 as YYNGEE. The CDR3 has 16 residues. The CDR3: CASSVAQRGAYNEQFF. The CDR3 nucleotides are TGTGCCAGCAGCGTAGCTCAGCGGGGGGCGTACAATGAGCAGTTCTTC.

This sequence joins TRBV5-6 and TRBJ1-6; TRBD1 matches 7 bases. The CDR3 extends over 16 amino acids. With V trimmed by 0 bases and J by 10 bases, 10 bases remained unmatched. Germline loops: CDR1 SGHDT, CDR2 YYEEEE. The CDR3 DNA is TGTGCCAGCAGCTTGGCCCCCGACAGGGTTGGCTCACCCCTCCACTTT. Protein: CASSLAPDRVGSPLHF.

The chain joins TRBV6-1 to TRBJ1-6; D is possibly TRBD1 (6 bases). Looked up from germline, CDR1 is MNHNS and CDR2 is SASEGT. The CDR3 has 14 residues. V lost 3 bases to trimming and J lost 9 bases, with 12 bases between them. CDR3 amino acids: CASSDTGAGSPLHF. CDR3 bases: TGTGCCAGCAGTGATACGGGGGCCGGTTCACCCCTCCACTTT.

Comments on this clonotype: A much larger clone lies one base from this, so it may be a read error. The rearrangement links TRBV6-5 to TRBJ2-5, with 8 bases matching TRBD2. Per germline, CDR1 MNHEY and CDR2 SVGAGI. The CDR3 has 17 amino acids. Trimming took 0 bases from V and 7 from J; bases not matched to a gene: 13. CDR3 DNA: TGTGCCAGCAGTTACTCGATTTTAGCGGGGTTGAAAGTGACCCAGTACTTC. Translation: CASSYSILAGLKVTQYF.

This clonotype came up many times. The CDR3 DNA is TGTGCCAGCAGCAACACAGGGACTGCCTCCTACAATGAGCAGTTCTTC. Translation gives CASSNTGTASYNEQFF. The rearrangement uses TRBV12-3 or TRBV12-4 and TRBJ2-1; either TRBD1 or TRBD2 may supply D (6 bases each). CDR3 size: 16 residues. V lost 6 bases to trimming and J lost 0 bases, with 15 bases between them.

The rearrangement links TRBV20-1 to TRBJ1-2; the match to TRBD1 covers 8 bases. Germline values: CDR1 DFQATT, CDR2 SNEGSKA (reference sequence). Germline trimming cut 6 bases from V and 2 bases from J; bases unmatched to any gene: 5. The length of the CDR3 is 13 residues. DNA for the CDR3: TGCAGTGCCGCCCAGGGGGCGAACTATGGCTACACCTTC. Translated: CSAAQGANYGYTF.

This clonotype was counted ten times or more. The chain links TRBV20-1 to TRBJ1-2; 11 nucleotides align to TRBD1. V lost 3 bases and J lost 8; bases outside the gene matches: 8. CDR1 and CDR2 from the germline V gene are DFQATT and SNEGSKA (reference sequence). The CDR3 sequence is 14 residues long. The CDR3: CSARTGQGATGYTF. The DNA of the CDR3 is TGCAGTGCTAGGACAGGACAGGGGGCGACGGGCTACACCTTC.

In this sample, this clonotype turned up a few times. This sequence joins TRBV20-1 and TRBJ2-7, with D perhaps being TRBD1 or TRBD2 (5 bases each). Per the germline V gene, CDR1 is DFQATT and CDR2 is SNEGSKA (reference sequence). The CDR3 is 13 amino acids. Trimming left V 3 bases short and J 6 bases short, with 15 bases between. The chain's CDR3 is CSASGGGRSEQYF. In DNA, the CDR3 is TGCAGTGCTAGTGGGGGTGGTAGAAGCGAGCAGTACTTC.

The CDR3 loop is CASRGPGLAGYNEQFF. CDR3 nucleotide sequence: TGTGCCAGCAGGGGGCCGGGACTAGCGGGCTACAATGAGCAGTTCTTC. The chain uses TRBV12-3 or TRBV12-4 and TRBJ2-1; 12 nucleotides match TRBD2. The CDR3 totals 16 residues. Losses at the gene ends were 6 bases for V and 3 bases for J; bases not matched to a gene: 6.

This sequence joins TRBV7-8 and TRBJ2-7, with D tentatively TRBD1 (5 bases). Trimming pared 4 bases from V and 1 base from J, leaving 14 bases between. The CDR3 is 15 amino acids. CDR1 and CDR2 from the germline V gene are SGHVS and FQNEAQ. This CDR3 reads CASSSHRITSYEQYF. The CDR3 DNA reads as TGTGCCAGCAGCTCTCACAGGATTACATCCTACGAGCAGTACTTC. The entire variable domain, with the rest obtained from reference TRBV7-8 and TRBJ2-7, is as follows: GAGVSQSPRYKVAKRGQDVALRCDPISGHVSLFWYQQALGQGPEFLTYFQNEAQLDKSGLPSDRFFAERPEGSVSTLKIQRTQQEDSAVYLCASSSHRITSYEQYFGPGTRLTVT.

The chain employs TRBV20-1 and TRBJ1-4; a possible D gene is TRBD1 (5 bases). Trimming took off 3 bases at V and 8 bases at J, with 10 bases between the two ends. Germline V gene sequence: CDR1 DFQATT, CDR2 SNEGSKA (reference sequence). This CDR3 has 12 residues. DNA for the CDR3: TGCAGTGCTAGGTTCGGGGACGAAAAACTGTTTTTT. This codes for CSARFGDEKLFF.

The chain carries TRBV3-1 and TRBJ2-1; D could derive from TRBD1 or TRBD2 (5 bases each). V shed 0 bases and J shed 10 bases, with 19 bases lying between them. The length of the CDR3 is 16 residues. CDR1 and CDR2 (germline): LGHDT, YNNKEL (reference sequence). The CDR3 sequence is CASSQDPSGSYREQFF. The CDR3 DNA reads TGTGCCAGCAGCCAAGATCCATCGGGGTCCTACAGGGAGCAGTTCTTC.

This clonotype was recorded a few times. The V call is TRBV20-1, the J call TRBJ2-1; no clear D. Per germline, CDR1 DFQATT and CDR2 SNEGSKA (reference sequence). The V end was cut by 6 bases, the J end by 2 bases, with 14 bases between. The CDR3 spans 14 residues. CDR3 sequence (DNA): TGCAGTGCCCGCCATCGTGGGGCCTACAATGAGCAGTTCTTC. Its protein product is CSARHRGAYNEQFF.

CDR3 coding DNA: TGTGCCAGCAGCTTAAATAGCGGCTACGAGCAGTACGTC. Translated, it gives CASSLNSGYEQYV. This chain links TRBV13 with TRBJ2-7; D is possibly TRBD2 (6 bases). Germline loops: CDR1 PRHDT, CDR2 FYEKMQ (reference sequence). The CDR3 sequence is 13 residues long. Deletions cut 2 bases from V and 3 bases from J, with 8 bases between.

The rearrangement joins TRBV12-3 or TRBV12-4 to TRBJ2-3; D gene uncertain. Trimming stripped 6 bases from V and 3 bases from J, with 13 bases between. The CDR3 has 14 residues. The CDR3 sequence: CASRSQTRTDTQYF. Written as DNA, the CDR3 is TGTGCCAGCAGGTCCCAAACCCGGACAGATACGCAGTATTTT.

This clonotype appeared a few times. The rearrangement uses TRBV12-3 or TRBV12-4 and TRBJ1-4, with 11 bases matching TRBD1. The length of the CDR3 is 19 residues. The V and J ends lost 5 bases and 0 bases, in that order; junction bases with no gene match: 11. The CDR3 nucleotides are TGTGCCAGCAGTCTCGGGACAGGGGGACCCCGTCCAACTAATGAAAAACTGTTTTTT. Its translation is CASSLGTGGPRPTNEKLFF.

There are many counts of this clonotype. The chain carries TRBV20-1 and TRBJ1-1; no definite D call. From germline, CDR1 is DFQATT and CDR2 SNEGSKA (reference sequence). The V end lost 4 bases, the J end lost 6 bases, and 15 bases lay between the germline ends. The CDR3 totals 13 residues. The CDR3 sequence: CSAIPSGFPEAFF. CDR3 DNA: TGCAGTGCTATTCCGTCCGGGTTTCCTGAAGCTTTCTTT.

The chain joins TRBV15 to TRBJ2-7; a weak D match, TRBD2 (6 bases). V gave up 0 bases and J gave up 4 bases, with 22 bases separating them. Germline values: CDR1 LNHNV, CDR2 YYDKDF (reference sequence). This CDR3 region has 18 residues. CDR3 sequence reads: CATSRDIGGAQRSYEQYF. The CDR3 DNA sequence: TGTGCCACCAGCAGAGATATCGGAGGGGCCCAGAGGTCATACGAGCAGTACTTC.

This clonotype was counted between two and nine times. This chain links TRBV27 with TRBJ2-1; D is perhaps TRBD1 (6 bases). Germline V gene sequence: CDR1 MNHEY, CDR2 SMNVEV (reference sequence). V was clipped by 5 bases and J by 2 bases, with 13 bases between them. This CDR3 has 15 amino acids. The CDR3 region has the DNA TGTGCCAGCAGTCCCTTGGGGGCCACCTACAATGAGCAGTTCTTC. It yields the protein CASSPLGATYNEQFF.

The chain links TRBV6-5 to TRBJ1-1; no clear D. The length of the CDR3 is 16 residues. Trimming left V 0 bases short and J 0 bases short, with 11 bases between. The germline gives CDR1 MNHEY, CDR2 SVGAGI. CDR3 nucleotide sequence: TGTGCCAGCAGTTACTCCCTTACAGAATTGAACACTGAAGCTTTCTTT. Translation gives CASSYSLTELNTEAFF.